These 8 T cell receptor beta chains originate from one sample sequenced in a study of T-cell memory formation after mild COVID-19 (dated by TCRdb to the early 2020s). Receptor libraries were prepared by 5' RACE. TCRdb shows the sequencer as Illumina NovaSeq 6000. TCRdb trimmed the raw reads at Q25, called clones with MiXCR and kept productive beta chains. Duplicate CDR3 protein sequences are folded into a single record with the most common DNA and genes. For this sample there are about 110,000 distinct CDR3 sequences; about a sixth appear just once. The top ten clonotypes cover 28% of the sample. Specimen: PBMCs or a T cell subset sorted from them (not recorded which). These receptors all come from an adult woman who had mild COVID-19 (a few samples of this study predate the infection). The sample titles of this study are shuffled in the database, so cell type and time point are left out; the donor was told from shared clones.

V usage is TRBV7-2 and J usage is TRBJ1-2; no reliable D call. Germline V gene lookup returns CDR1 SGHTA and CDR2 FQGNSA. V was trimmed by 2 bases and J by 2 bases, leaving 9 bases between them. The CDR3 contains 14 residues. The CDR3 DNA sequence: TGTGCCAGCAGCTTACACGGAGGAAACTATGGCTACACCTTC. Translation gives CASSLHGGNYGYTF. The complete variable domain, with remaining parts taken from reference TRBV7-2 and TRBJ1-2, reads GAGVSQSPSNKVTEKGKDVELRCDPISGHTALYWYRQSLGQGLEFLIYFQGNSAPDKSGLPSDRFSAERTGGSVSTLTIQRTQQEDSAVYLCASSLHGGNYGYTFGSGTRLTVV.

For the CDR3, the DNA is TGTGCCAGCACCGGAACGAGGGACCCTACTTCCTACGAGCAGTACTTC. Protein product: CASTGTRDPTSYEQYF. The rearrangement links TRBV6-2 or TRBV6-3 to TRBJ2-7; D tentatively fits TRBD1 or TRBD2 (5 bases each). V shed 7 bases and J shed 1 base, with 20 bases lying between them. The V gene's germline CDR1 is MNHEY and CDR2 SVGEGT. The CDR3 runs 16 residues.

The chain couples TRBV9 to TRBJ2-7, with unresolved D. V lost 3 bases and J lost 1, with 14 bases in between. There are 15 residues in the CDR3. CDR1 SGDLS and CDR2 YYNGEE come from the germline V gene. The CDR3 region has the DNA TGTGCCAGCAGCGCCGGAGATCCCAGGTCCTACGAGCAGTACTTC. Translated: CASSAGDPRSYEQYF.

This clonotype showed up just a few times. The CDR3 sequence is CASTPRGRDEQYF. CDR3 coding DNA: TGTGCCAGCACCCCACGGGGGAGGGACGAGCAGTACTTC. The chain combines TRBV12-3 or TRBV12-4 with TRBJ2-7, with 7 nucleotides matching TRBD2. Trimming at V came to 7 bases and at J to 5 bases, leaving 8 bases not matched to a gene. This CDR3 spans 13 amino acids.

The chain joins TRBV7-9 to TRBJ2-7; 7 positions match TRBD2. The J segment lost 3 bases and the V segment lost 4 bases, leaving 9 bases of the junction unmatched. The CDR3 has 15 amino acids. Per germline, CDR1 SEHNR and CDR2 FQNEAQ (reference sequence). The CDR3 sequence: CASSSPGLQIYEQYF. CDR3 nucleotide sequence: TGTGCCAGCAGCTCCCCGGGACTACAAATCTACGAGCAGTACTTC.

This clonotype was seen a handful of times. The chain has TRBV20-1 and TRBJ2-1; TRBD2 matches 10 bases. Per the germline V gene, CDR1 is DFQATT and CDR2 is SNEGSKA (reference sequence). The CDR3 is 16 amino acids. After removal of 3 bases from V and 0 bases from J, the junction contained 5 bases not matched to a gene. The chain's CDR3 is CSARSAGGLSYNEQFF. In DNA form, the CDR3 reads TGCAGTGCTAGGTCAGCGGGGGGGCTCTCCTACAATGAGCAGTTCTTC.

This rearrangement joins TRBV24-1 to TRBJ2-7; D remains ambiguous. The CDR3 runs to 11 residues. Germline values: CDR1 KGHDR, CDR2 SFDVKD. With 8 bases removed from V and 3 bases from J, the gap between germline ends came to 7 bases. The CDR3 DNA is TGTGCCACCACCGACGGCTACGAGCAGTACTTC. This gives the protein CATTDGYEQYF.

This chain joins TRBV2 and TRBJ2-7; D is possibly TRBD2 (6 bases). Germline V lookup: CDR1 SNHLY, CDR2 FYNNEI. This CDR3 contains 14 residues. With 3 bases removed from V and 4 bases from J, the gap between germline ends came to 13 bases. DNA of the CDR3: TGTGCCAGCAGTGAGTTTCTAGCGCCGTACGAGCAGTACTTC. Its translation is CASSEFLAPYEQYF.